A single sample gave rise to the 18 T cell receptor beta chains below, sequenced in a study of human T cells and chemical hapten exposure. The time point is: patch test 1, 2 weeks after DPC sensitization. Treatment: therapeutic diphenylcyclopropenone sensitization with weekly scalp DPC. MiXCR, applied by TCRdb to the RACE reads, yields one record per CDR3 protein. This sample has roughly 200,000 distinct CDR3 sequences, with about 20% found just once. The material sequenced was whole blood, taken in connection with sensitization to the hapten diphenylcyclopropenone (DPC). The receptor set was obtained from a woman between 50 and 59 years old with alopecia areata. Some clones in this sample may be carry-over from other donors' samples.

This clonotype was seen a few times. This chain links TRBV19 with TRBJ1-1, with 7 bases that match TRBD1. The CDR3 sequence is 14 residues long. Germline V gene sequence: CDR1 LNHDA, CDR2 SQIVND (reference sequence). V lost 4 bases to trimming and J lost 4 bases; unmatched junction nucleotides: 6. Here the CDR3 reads CASSTTGQSTEAFF. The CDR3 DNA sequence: TGTGCCAGTAGTACGACAGGGCAGAGCACTGAAGCTTTCTTT.

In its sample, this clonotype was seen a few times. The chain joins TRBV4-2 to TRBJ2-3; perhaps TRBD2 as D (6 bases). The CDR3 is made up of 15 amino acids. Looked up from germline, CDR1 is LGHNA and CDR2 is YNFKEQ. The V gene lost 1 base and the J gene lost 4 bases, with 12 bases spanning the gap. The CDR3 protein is CASSQVGTGADTQYF. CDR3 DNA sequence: TGTGCCAGCAGCCAAGTCGGGACTGGGGCAGATACGCAGTATTTT.

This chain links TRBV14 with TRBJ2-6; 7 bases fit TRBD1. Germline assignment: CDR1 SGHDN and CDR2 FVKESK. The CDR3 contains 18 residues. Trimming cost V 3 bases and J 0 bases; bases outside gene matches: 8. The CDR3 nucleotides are TGTGCCAGCAGCCACCGACAGGGCGCTCCCTCTGGGGCCAACGTCCTGACTTTC. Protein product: CASSHRQGAPSGANVLTF.

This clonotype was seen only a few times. The CDR3: CASSLNTGNEQFF. The CDR3 DNA reads TGTGCCAGCAGCTTAAATACGGGAAATGAGCAGTTCTTC. The rearrangement joins TRBV7-9 to TRBJ2-1, with D possibly TRBD2 on 5 matching bases. Trimming cost V 2 bases and J 7 bases, with 9 bases left between them. The CDR3 runs 13 residues. CDR1 is SEHNR, CDR2 FQNEAQ, per germline (reference sequence).

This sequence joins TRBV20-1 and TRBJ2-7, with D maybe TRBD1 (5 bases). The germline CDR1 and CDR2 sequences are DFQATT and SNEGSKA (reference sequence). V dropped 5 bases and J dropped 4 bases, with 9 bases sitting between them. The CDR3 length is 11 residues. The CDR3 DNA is TGCAGTGCTCACCAGGGATACGAGCAGTACTTC. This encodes CSAHQGYEQYF.

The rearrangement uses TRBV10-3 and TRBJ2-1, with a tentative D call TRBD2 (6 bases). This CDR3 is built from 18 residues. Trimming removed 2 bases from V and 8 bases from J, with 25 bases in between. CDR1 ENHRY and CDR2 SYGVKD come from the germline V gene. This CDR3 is CAISETQVGGSSRDEQFF. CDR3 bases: TGTGCCATCAGTGAGACCCAAGTCGGGGGTAGTAGTCGGGATGAGCAGTTCTTC.

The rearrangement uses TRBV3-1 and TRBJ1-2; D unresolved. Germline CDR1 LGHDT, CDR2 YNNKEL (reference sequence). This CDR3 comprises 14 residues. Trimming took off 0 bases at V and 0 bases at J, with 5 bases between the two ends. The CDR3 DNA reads TGTGCCAGCAGCCAAGACGCAGCTAACTATGGCTACACCTTC. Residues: CASSQDAANYGYTF.

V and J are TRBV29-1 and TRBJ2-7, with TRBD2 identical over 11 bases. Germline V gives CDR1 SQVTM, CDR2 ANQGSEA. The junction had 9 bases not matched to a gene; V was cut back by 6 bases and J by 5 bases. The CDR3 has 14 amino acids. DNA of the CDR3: TGCAGCGTCGCTACTAGCGGGAGCGGGAACGAGCAGTACTTC. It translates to CSVATSGSGNEQYF.

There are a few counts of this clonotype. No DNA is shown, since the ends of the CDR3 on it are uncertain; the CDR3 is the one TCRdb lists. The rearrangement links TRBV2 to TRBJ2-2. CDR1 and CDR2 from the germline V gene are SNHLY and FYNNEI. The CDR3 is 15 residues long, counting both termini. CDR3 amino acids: CASSVDSFGAGELFF.

Here the CDR3 DNA reads TGCGCCAGCAGTCAATCTGGGGGGTTCGGGGAGAGCTCCTACAATGAGCAGTTCTTC. Protein: CASSQSGGFGESSYNEQFF. The rearrangement uses TRBV23-1 and TRBJ2-1; D possibly corresponds to TRBD2 (6 bases). TRBV23-1 is an ORF; its function is uncertain. The germline V and J ends were trimmed by 0 bases and 0 bases, with 18 bases remaining between them. The CDR3 consists of 19 residues.

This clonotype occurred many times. CDR3 loop: CSSTTATNYGYTF. The CDR3 nucleotides are TGCAGCTCCACGACAGCCACTAACTATGGCTACACCTTC. This chain connects TRBV29-1 to TRBJ1-2; a possible D gene is TRBD1 (5 bases). CDR1 and CDR2 (germline): SQVTM, ANQGSEA. This CDR3 comprises 13 residues. V was pared by 8 bases and J by 0 bases, with 13 bases between.

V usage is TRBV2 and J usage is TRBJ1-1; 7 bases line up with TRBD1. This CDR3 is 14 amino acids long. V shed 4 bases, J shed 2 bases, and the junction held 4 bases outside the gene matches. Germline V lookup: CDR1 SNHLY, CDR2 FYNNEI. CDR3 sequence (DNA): TGTGCCAGCAGTGGACAGGGAGGAAACACTGAAGCTTTCTTT. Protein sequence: CASSGQGGNTEAFF.

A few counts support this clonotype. In nucleotides, the CDR3 is TGTGCCAGCAGTTTCAGGCGGGAGAGCGAGCAGTACTTC. Encoded protein: CASSFRRESEQYF. The chain carries TRBV6-5 and TRBJ2-7, with 7 bases identical to TRBD2. The J segment lost 6 bases and the V segment lost 4 bases, leaving 6 bases of the junction unmatched. The CDR3 covers 13 residues. Germline V CDR1 and CDR2: MNHEY, SVGAGI.

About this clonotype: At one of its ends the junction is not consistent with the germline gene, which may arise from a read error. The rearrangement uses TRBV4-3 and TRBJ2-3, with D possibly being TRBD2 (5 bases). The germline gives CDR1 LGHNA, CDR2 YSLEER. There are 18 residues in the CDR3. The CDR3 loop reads CASSQESGASAPTDTQYF. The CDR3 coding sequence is TGTGCCAGCAGCCAAGAAAGCGGAGCGTCCGCACCCACAGATACGCAGTATTTT.

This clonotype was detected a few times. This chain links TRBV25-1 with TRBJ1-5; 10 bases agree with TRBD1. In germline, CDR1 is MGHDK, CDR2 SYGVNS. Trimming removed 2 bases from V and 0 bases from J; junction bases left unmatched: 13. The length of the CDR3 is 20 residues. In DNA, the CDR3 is TGTGCCAGCAGTGAAGTGGGTTGGGGGACAGGGGCCTATAGCAATCAGCCCCAGCATTTT. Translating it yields CASSEVGWGTGAYSNQPQHF.

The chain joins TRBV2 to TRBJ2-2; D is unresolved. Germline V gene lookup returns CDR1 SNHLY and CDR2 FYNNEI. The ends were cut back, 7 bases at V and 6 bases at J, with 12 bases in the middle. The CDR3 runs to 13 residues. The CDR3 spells CASNILGSGELFF. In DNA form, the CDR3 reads TGTGCCAGCAATATACTTGGCTCCGGGGAGCTGTTTTTT.

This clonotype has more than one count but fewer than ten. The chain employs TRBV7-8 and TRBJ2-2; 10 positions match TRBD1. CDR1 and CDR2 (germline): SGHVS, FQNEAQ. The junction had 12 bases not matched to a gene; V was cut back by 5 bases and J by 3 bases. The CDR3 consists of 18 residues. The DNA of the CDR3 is TGTGCCAGCAGCCCCCGGGACAGGGGCCCTGGGGACACCGGGGAGCTGTTTTTT. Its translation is CASSPRDRGPGDTGELFF.

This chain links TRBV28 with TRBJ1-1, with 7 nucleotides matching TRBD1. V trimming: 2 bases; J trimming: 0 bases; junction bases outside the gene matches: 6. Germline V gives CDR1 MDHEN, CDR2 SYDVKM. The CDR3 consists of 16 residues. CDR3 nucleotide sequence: TGTGCCAGCAGTTTAGTAGGGGGCGGCATGAACACTGAAGCTTTCTTT. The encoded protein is CASSLVGGGMNTEAFF.